Reported below is one T cell receptor beta chain. No antigen is known for it. The CDR3 runs 17 residues. Germline CDR1 is DFQATT and CDR2 is SNEGSKA (reference sequence). Trimming stripped 1 base from V and 0 bases from J, with 16 bases between. The source of the sample is a study of early T cells in non-severe SARS-CoV-2 infection. Study observations and caveats: The matching step, a VDJdb search, favored anti-spike CD8 responses and missed private and CD4 specificities.

TCRdb redid the calling of the 5' RACE reads with MiXCR, one entry per CDR3 protein. The sample holds approximately 90,000 distinct CDR3 sequences, approximately 12% seen once. The source is an adult who was a healthcare worker with PCR-confirmed SARS-CoV-2 infection or an uninfected control (not recorded which). The V and J genes are TRBV20-1 and TRBJ2-1; TRBD1 might be the D (5 bases). Sequences were derived from whole blood, sampled at baseline. CDR3 coding DNA: TGCAGTGCTAGAGGTTTTTCGACAGAGAGCTCCTACAATGAGCAGTTCTTC. Encoded protein: CSARGFSTESSYNEQFF.